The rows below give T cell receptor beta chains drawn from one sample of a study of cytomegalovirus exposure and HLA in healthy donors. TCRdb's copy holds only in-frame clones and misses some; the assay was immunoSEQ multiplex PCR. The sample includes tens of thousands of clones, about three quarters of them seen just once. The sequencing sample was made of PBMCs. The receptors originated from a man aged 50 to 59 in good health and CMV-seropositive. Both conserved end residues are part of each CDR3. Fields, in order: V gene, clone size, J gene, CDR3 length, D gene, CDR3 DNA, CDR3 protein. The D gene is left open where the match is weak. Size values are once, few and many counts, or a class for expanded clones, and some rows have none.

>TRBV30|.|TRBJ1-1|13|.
TGTGCCTGGAGACGGCGGCTAGTCCCTGAAGCTTTCTTT
CAWRRRLVPEAFF
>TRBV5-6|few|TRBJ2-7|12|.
TGTGCCAGCAGCAAAAACTTCTACGAGCAGTACTTC
CASSKNFYEQYF
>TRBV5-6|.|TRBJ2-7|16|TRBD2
TGTGCCAGCAGCTTGCTGAGGCGGGAGGCTTCCTACGAGCAGTACTTC
CASSLLRREASYEQYF
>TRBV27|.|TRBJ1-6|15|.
TGTGCCAGCAGTCTGACAGAGCTGAGTAATTCACCCCTCCACTTT
CASSLTELSNSPLHF
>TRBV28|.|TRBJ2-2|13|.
TGTGCCAGCATACGGAGTAACACCGGGGAGCTGTTTTTT
CASIRSNTGELFF
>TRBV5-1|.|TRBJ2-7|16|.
TGCGCCAGCAGCCATGGGGGTAGCGGAGCCGCTTACGAGCAGTACTTC
CASSHGGSGAAYEQYF
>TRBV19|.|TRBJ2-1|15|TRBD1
TGTGCCAGTAGTATTAGAGGACAGGTTGGCAATGAGCAGTTCTTC
CASSIRGQVGNEQFF
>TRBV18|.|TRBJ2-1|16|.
TGTGCCAGCTCACCGTTAGTCGTACCTAGTAACAATGAGCAGTTCTTC
CASSPLVVPSNNEQFF
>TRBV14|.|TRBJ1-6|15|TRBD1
TGTGCCAGCAGCCCCTCGGGACAGTATAATTCACCCCTCCACTTT
CASSPSGQYNSPLHF
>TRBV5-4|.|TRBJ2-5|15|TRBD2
TGTGCCAGCTCCGCTAGCGGGAGCGGGTCAGGGACCCAGTACTTC
CASSASGSGSGTQYF
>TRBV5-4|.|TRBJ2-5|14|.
TGTGCCAGCAGCTTGGAGTGGAGTAGGGAGACCCAGTACTTC
CASSLEWSRETQYF
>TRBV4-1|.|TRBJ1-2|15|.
TGCGCCAGCAGCCCGCGGGGGGGCGCGGGCTATGGCTACACCTTC
CASSPRGGAGYGYTF
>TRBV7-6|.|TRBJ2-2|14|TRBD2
TGTGCCAGCAGCGGACTAGCGGGCACCGGGGAGCTGTTTTTT
CASSGLAGTGELFF